What follows are 28 T cell receptor beta chains derived from one specimen sequenced in a study of T cell clonotyping in hematopoietic cell transplantation. Clones were read by immunoSEQ multiplex PCR, and TCRdb kept only the in-frame ones, dropping some. The repertoire holds roughly 30,000 clones, with about 93% as singletons. Time point denoted: recipient sample about 28 days before transplant, after cytoreduction. The sample in question was peripheral blood mononuclear cells, obtained before stem cell transplant. These receptors all come from a man in his forties or fifties with acute myeloid leukemia. Some clones in this sample may be carry-over from other donors' samples.

This chain joins TRBV6-1 and TRBJ1-1, with a tentative D call TRBD1 (5 bases). CDR1 is MNHNS and CDR2 is SASEGT in the germline V gene. The CDR3 has 15 amino acids. The V end lost 2 bases, the J end lost 3 bases, and 13 bases lay between the germline ends. CDR3 sequence reads: CASSELRAGDTEAFF. The CDR3 DNA reads TGTGCCAGCAGTGAACTCAGGGCTGGGGACACTGAAGCTTTCTTT.

The CDR3 is CASSVERQFGSAFF. CDR3 coding DNA: TGTGCCAGCAGCGTAGAACGGCAATTTGGGTCGGCTTTCTTT. The J gene is TRBJ1-1, the V gene TRBV9; D not certain. The CDR3 loop spans 14 amino acids. Germline CDR1 and CDR2: SGDLS and YYNGEE. V was cut by 0 bases and J by 11 bases, with 17 bases left in between.

The V call is TRBV5-4, the J call TRBJ2-3; maybe TRBD2 (7 bases). The CDR3 is 15 amino acids. Germline-derived CDR1 and CDR2 are SGHNT and YYREEE (reference sequence). Trimming took 4 bases from V and 5 from J, leaving 17 bases between them. The CDR3 is CASSTGGGARDTQYF. The CDR3, as DNA: TGTGCCAGCAGCACCGGAGGGGGGGCAAGAGATACGCAGTATTTT.

This sequence joins TRBV5-1 and TRBJ2-5; D gene ambiguous. CDR3 size: 14 residues. In germline, CDR1 is SGHRS, CDR2 YFSETQ. V was clipped by 1 base and J by 1 base, with 8 bases between them. CDR3 amino acids: CASSLWLTQETQYF. CDR3 in DNA: TGCGCCAGCAGCTTGTGGCTCACCCAAGAGACCCAGTACTTC.

The chain carries TRBV23-1 and TRBJ2-7; tentative D call: TRBD2 (6 bases). Being an ORF, TRBV23-1 has a function that is uncertain. The CDR3 is made up of 16 amino acids. V was clipped by 0 bases and J by 4 bases, with 16 bases between them. CDR3 sequence: CASSQSPERLGYEQYF. As DNA, the CDR3 is TGCGCCAGCAGTCAATCTCCGGAAAGACTAGGGTACGAGCAGTACTTC.

This clone was recorded once. The rearrangement uses TRBV7-3 and TRBJ2-5, with 7 bases lining up with TRBD2. The CDR3 sequence is 17 residues long. Per germline, CDR1 SGHTA and CDR2 FQGTGA. J gave up 4 bases and V 2 bases, and 13 bases lay outside the gene matches. This CDR3 is CASSLGGGGIDLETQYF. The CDR3 DNA reads as TGTGCCAGCAGCTTAGGCGGGGGTGGTATCGATTTAGAGACCCAGTACTTC.

This sequence joins TRBV28 and TRBJ1-1, with D unresolved. V lost 7 bases, J lost 1 base, and 13 bases lay in between. The CDR3 covers 14 residues. In germline, CDR1 is MDHEN, CDR2 SYDVKM. The CDR3, as DNA: TGTGCCAGCACCACACCAGCCACGAACACTGAAGCTTTCTTT. The encoded protein is CASTTPATNTEAFF.

The chain is built from TRBV28 and TRBJ1-2; D is uncertain. There are 13 residues in the CDR3. Germline V gives CDR1 MDHEN, CDR2 SYDVKM. Trimming took off 1 base at V and 5 bases at J, with 8 bases between the two ends. CDR3 DNA sequence: TGTGCCAGCAGTTTATCCTCTATTTATGGCTACACCTTC. It is translated as CASSLSSIYGYTF.

This chain joins TRBV30 and TRBJ2-2, with TRBD2 as a possible D gene (6 bases). This CDR3 comprises 12 residues. Looked up from germline, CDR1 is GTSNPN and CDR2 is SVGIG (reference sequence). V lost 3 bases and J lost 8, with 10 bases in between. The CDR3 DNA reads as TGTGCCTGGAGGCGGCGGGGTGGGGAGCTGTTTTTT. Protein: CAWRRRGGELFF.

The rearrangement links TRBV2 to TRBJ1-5; maybe TRBD1 (6 bases). The CDR3 covers 13 residues. CDR1 and CDR2 (germline): SNHLY, FYNNEI. Deletions cut 6 bases from V and 6 bases from J, with 12 bases between. The CDR3 DNA is TGTGCCAGCAGGGGGGAGGGGGTTCAGCCCCAGCATTTT. Translating it yields CASRGEGVQPQHF.

The chain links TRBV19 to TRBJ2-2, with D perhaps matching TRBD1 (5 bases). The CDR3 extends over 15 amino acids. Trimming took 5 bases from V and 4 from J, leaving 14 bases between them. CDR1 is LNHDA, CDR2 SQIVND, per germline (reference sequence). The CDR3 region is CASSPRRGGTGELFF. The DNA of the CDR3 is TGTGCCAGTAGTCCCCGAAGGGGCGGCACCGGGGAGCTGTTTTTT. The full variable domain, completed using reference TRBV19 and TRBJ2-2, is DGGITQSPKYLFRKEGQNVTLSCEQNLNHDAMYWYRQDPGQGLRLIYYSQIVNDFQKGDIAEGYSVSREKKESFPLTVTSAQKNPTAFYLCASSPRRGGTGELFFGEGSRLTVL.

The table lists this clone with a few counts. The chain links TRBV7-9 to TRBJ1-2, with D possibly being TRBD1 (5 bases). V was clipped by 4 bases and J by 2 bases, with 8 bases between them. The CDR3 is 13 amino acids. Per the germline V gene, CDR1 is SEHNR and CDR2 is FQNEAQ (reference sequence). In DNA, the CDR3 is TGTGCCAGCAGCTCCAGGGCCAACTATGGCTACACCTTC. Amino acid sequence: CASSSRANYGYTF.

The genes are TRBV7-6 and TRBJ2-7; possible D gene TRBD2, 5 bases. Germline loops: CDR1 SGHVS, CDR2 FNYEAQ. The CDR3 has 17 residues. V was cut by 5 bases and J by 3 bases, with 23 bases left in between. CDR3 protein: CASSPSPGRVASYEQYF. The DNA for the CDR3 is TGTGCCAGCAGCCCATCCCCCGGGCGGGTTGCAAGCTACGAGCAGTACTTC.

The chain combines TRBV19 with TRBJ2-5; D gene uncertain. V was shortened by 3 bases and J by 5 bases, with 13 bases between the two germline ends. This CDR3 contains 14 residues. Per germline, CDR1 LNHDA and CDR2 SQIVND (reference sequence). The CDR3 region is CASSITWGGETQYF. As DNA, the CDR3 is TGTGCCAGTAGTATCACGTGGGGTGGGGAGACCCAGTACTTC.

The chain joins TRBV6-5 to TRBJ1-1; D remains ambiguous. Trimming cost V 2 bases and J 10 bases, with 14 bases left between them. The CDR3 consists of 13 residues. The germline V gene encodes CDR1 MNHEY and CDR2 SVGAGI. The CDR3 is CASSYVGSLGAFF. The DNA for the CDR3 is TGTGCCAGCAGTTACGTTGGGTCCCTTGGAGCTTTCTTT.

V usage is TRBV9 and J usage is TRBJ1-2; D may be TRBD1 (5 bases). Germline V gene lookup returns CDR1 SGDLS and CDR2 YYNGEE. Deletions cut 1 base from V and 7 bases from J, with 14 bases between. The CDR3 length is 14 residues. The CDR3 loop reads CASSVPGRRGGYTF. CDR3 DNA: TGTGCCAGCAGCGTACCAGGGCGACGGGGTGGCTACACCTTC.

J is TRBJ2-3 and V is TRBV7-2; 14 bases are shared with TRBD2. The CDR3 contains 15 residues. The V and J ends lost 5 bases and 4 bases, in that order; junction bases with no gene match: 2. CDR1 SGHTA and CDR2 FQGNSA come from the germline V gene. The CDR3 bases are TGTGCCAGCAGCGGGACTAGCGGGAGCGCAGATACGCAGTATTTT. Translation gives CASSGTSGSADTQYF.

The V call is TRBV7-2, the J call TRBJ2-2, with 7 bases fitting TRBD2. Germline V gene sequence: CDR1 SGHTA, CDR2 FQGNSA. J was trimmed by 1 base and V by 1 base; bases with no gene match: 3. CDR3 length equals 16 residues. CDR3 in DNA: TGTGCCAGCAGCTTAGACGGCGGGGGGAACACCGGGGAGCTGTTTTTT. The encoded protein is CASSLDGGGNTGELFF.

The rearrangement joins TRBV5-1 to TRBJ2-7; D call uncertain. Germline values: CDR1 SGHRS, CDR2 YFSETQ. There are 11 residues in the CDR3. V lost 7 bases and J 7 bases, leaving 12 bases between the germline ends. CDR3 amino acids: CASVNGPEQYF. The DNA for the CDR3 is TGCGCCAGCGTAAACGGCCCGGAGCAGTACTTC.

The genes are TRBV7-2 and TRBJ2-1; the D call may be TRBD1 or TRBD2 (5 bases each). Trimming pared 3 bases from V and 4 bases from J, leaving 16 bases between. The germline V gene encodes CDR1 SGHTA and CDR2 FQGNSA. This CDR3 contains 16 residues. The DNA of the CDR3 is TGTGCCAGCAGCTTTTCTTTCGGGGCTTATTACAATGAGCAGTTCTTC. The encoded protein is CASSFSFGAYYNEQFF.

V gene TRBV11-2 combines with J gene TRBJ2-7, with 9 bases lining up with TRBD1. Germline CDR1 reads SGHAT; CDR2 reads FQNNGV. The CDR3 consists of 19 residues. After removal of 7 bases from V and 2 bases from J, the junction contained 21 bases not matched to a gene. The CDR3, as DNA: TGTGCCAGCAACCCGTGGAAAGAAGGGACAGGGTGGCGCCCCTACGAGCAGTACTTC. Protein: CASNPWKEGTGWRPYEQYF.

The chain combines TRBV28 with TRBJ2-7; tentative D call: TRBD2 (6 bases). CDR1 and CDR2 (germline): MDHEN, SYDVKM. The CDR3 is 13 amino acids. V was shortened by 6 bases and J by 4 bases, with 13 bases between the two germline ends. CDR3 DNA: TGTGCCAGCAGACCCGGGACTTTGTACGAGCAGTACTTC. Its protein product is CASRPGTLYEQYF.

The chain employs TRBV18 and TRBJ1-2; D call uncertain. V lost 3 bases, J lost 2 bases, and 13 bases lay in between. The germline CDR1 and CDR2 sequences are KGHSH and LQKENI. There are 15 residues in the CDR3. The CDR3, as DNA: TGTGCCAGCTCACCGGGAGAGGCGACAAACTATGGCTACACCTTC. Amino acids: CASSPGEATNYGYTF.

The V and J genes are TRBV5-5 and TRBJ2-7; 7 bases line up with TRBD1. J gave up 4 bases and V 2 bases, and 9 bases lay outside the gene matches. CDR1 and CDR2 (germline): SGHKS, YYEKEE (reference sequence). The CDR3 is made up of 15 amino acids. The CDR3 loop is CASSFRDSLYYEQYF. The CDR3 DNA reads as TGTGCCAGCAGCTTCCGGGACAGCCTATATTACGAGCAGTACTTC.

The V gene is TRBV6-1, the J gene TRBJ1-2; weak D call: TRBD1 (6 bases). The CDR3 runs to 14 residues. Trimming cost V 4 bases and J 4 bases, with 13 bases left between them. Germline assignment: CDR1 MNHNS and CDR2 SASEGT. The CDR3 sequence is CASSGGPEGYGYTF. CDR3 in DNA: TGTGCCAGCAGTGGGGGGCCCGAGGGCTATGGCTACACCTTC.

This rearrangement joins TRBV7-9 to TRBJ2-5; a possible D gene is TRBD2 (5 bases). With 0 bases removed from V and 6 bases from J, the gap between germline ends came to 14 bases. CDR3 length: 15 residues. CDR1 is SEHNR, CDR2 FQNEAQ, per germline (reference sequence). This CDR3 reads CASSLARGPMQTQYF. CDR3 in DNA: TGTGCCAGCAGCTTAGCCCGGGGTCCCATGCAGACCCAGTACTTC. Full variable domain (remainder filled in from reference TRBV7-9 and TRBJ2-5): DTGVSQNPRHKITKRGQNVTFRCDPISEHNRLYWYRQTLGQGPEFLTYFQNEAQLEKSRLLSDRFSAERPKGSFSTLEIQRTEQGDSAMYLCASSLARGPMQTQYFGPGTRLLVL.

The chain carries TRBV11-2 and TRBJ2-5, with D unresolved. This CDR3 comprises 13 residues. Germline V gives CDR1 SGHAT, CDR2 FQNNGV. The germline V and J ends were trimmed by 5 bases and 5 bases, with 12 bases remaining between them. CDR3 amino acids: CASSPRFGETQYF. The CDR3 DNA follows: TGTGCCAGCAGCCCCCGGTTCGGGGAGACCCAGTACTTC.

The CDR3 reads CASSPLGLITDTQYF. In nucleotides, the CDR3 is TGCGCCAGCAGCCCCCTTGGACTTATCACAGATACGCAGTATTTT. The V gene is TRBV4-1, the J gene TRBJ2-3; TRBD2 might be the D (5 bases). The CDR3 contains 15 residues. V was cut by 4 bases and J by 2 bases, with 13 bases left in between. The V gene's germline CDR1 is MGHRA and CDR2 YSYEKL.